This T cell receptor beta chain was observed in a study of blood T cell repertoires in COVID-19. Study at large: Samples taken during acute and convalescent COVID-19 were collected in the United States, Italy and Spain. Sources were T cells, B-cell-depleted T cells, or PBMCs; the material itself was cDNA or gDNA.

Per the authors' pipeline: The assay estimated nucleated cells by amplifying reference gene primers. Generated by immunoSEQ multiplex PCR, the TCRdb table keeps only in-frame clones and is missing some. The V and J calls and the clone size are those of that table, but D and trimming were determined from the DNA. The sample has more than 400,000 clones, approximately 85% seen once; the top ten hold 3% to 4%. This clone appeared a few times. In germline, CDR1 is WNHNN, CDR2 SYGVQD (reference sequence). CDR3 length equals 14 residues. Trimming cost V 0 bases and J 9 bases, with 14 bases left between them.

The chain joins TRBV10-1 to TRBJ1-2; D ambiguous. The clonotype originates from a human donor in a cohort sampled during active COVID-19. The specimen sequenced was peripheral blood. CDR3 in amino acids: CASSESWESGSYTF. The DNA of the CDR3 is TGCGCCAGCAGTGAGTCCTGGGAGTCTGGGAGCTACACCTTC.